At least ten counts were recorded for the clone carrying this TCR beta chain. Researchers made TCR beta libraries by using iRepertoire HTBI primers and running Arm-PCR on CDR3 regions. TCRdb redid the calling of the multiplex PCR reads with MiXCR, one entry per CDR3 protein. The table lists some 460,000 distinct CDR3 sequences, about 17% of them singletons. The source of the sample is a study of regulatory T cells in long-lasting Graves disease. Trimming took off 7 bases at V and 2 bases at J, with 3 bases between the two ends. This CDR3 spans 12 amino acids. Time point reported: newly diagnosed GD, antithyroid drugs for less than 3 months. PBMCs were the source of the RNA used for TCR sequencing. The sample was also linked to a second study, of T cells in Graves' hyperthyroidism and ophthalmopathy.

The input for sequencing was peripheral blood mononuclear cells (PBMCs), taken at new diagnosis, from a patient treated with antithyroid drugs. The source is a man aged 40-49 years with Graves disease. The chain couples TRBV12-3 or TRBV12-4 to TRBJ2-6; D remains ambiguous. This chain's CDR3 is CASTTGANVLTF. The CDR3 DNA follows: TGTGCCAGCACCACTGGGGCCAACGTCCTGACTTTC.